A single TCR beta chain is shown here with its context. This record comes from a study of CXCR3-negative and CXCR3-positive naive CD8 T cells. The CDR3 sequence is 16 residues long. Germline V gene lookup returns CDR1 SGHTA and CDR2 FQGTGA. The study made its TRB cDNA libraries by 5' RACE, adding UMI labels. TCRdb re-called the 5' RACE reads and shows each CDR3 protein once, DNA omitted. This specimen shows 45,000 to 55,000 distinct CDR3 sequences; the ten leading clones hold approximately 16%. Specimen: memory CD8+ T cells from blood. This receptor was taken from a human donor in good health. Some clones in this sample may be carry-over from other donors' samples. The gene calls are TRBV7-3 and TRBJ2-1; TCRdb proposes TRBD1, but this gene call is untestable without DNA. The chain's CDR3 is CASSFRGDPLRDEQFF.